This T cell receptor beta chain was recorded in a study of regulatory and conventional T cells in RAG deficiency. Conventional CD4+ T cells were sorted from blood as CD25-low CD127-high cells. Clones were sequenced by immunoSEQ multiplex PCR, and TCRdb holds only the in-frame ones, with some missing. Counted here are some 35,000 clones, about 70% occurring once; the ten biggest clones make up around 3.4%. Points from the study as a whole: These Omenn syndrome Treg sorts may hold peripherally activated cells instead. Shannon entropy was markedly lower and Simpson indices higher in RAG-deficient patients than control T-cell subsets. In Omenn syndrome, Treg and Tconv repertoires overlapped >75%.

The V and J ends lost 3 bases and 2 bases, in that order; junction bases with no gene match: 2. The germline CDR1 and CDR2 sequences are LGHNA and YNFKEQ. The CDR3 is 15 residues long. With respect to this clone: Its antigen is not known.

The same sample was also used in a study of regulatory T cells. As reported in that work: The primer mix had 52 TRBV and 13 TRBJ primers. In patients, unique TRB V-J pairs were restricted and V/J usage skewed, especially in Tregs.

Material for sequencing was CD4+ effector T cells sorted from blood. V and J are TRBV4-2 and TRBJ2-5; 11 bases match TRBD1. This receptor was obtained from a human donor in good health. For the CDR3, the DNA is TGTGCCAGCAGCCACCGGGACAGGGGGCAAGAGACCCAGTACTTC. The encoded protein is CASSHRDRGQETQYF.